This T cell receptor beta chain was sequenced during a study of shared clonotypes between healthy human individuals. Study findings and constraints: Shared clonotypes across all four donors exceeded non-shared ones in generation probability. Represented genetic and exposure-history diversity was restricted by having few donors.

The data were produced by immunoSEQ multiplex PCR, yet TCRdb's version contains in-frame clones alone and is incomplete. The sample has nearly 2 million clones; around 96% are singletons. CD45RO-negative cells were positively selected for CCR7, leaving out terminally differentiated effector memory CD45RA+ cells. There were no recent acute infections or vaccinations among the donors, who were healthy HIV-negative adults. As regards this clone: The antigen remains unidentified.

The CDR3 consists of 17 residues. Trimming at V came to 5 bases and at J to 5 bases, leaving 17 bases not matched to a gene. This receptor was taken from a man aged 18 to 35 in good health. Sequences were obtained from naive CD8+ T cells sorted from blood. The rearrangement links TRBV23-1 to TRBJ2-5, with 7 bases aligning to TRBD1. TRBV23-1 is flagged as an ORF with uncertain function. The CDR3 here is CASSNLPRPGQKETQYF. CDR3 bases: TGCGCCAGCAGTAACCTCCCGCGGCCGGGACAGAAGGAGACCCAGTACTTC.